This paragraph covers one TCR beta chain sequence. Its antigen is not known. Other DNA sequences of this sample code for an identical CDR3. Use of 60 Vbeta and 13 Jbeta primers characterized the PCR. Profiled with immunoSEQ multiplex PCR; TCRdb holds only in-frame clones, not every one. The sample lists 250,000 to 350,000 clones, approximately 90% seen once, with 4% in the top ten. There were likely unrecorded immune exposures, though donors were nominally healthy when sampled. This specimen comes from a study of cytomegalovirus exposure and HLA in healthy donors. Study-level results: Later analysis found that TCR beta chains associated with HLA were more clonally expanded than other, equally common chains.

The CDR3 runs to 14 residues. J gave up 0 bases and V 4 bases, and 0 bases lay outside the gene matches. Germline assignment: CDR1 SNHLY and CDR2 FYNNEI. The chain links TRBV2 to TRBJ1-2, with 9 bases that match TRBD1. This sequence originates from a man aged 35 to 55 in good health and CMV-seropositive. Input material: PBMCs. CDR3: CASSGQGANYGYTF. The CDR3 coding sequence is TGTGCCAGCAGTGGACAGGGGGCTAACTATGGCTACACCTTC.